The 32 T cell receptor beta chains below were found in one sample sequenced in a study of T cells in Graves' hyperthyroidism and ophthalmopathy. Amplification yielded TCR beta CDR3 regions, with RNA transcripts as the source. In the first-round RT-PCR of the TCR CDR3, the HTBI primer set was used. TCRdb reanalysed the multiplex PCR reads using MiXCR and keeps one entry per CDR3 protein. Of a few hundred thousand distinct CDR3 sequences in the sample, approximately 14% were seen once. What was sequenced was blood. The receptor set was obtained from a woman between 18 and 30 years old with Graves' hyperthyroidism that later progressed to Graves' ophthalmopathy.

The chain combines TRBV18 with TRBJ2-1; a possible D gene is TRBD2 (6 bases). Germline loops: CDR1 KGHSH, CDR2 LQKENI. There are 16 residues in the CDR3. Trimming stripped 4 bases from V and 0 bases from J, with 13 bases between. CDR3 sequence: CASSLASVSSYNEQFF. The CDR3 DNA reads TGTGCCAGCTCACTCGCTAGCGTTAGCTCCTACAATGAGCAGTTCTTC. Full variable domain (rest looked up from reference TRBV18 and TRBJ2-1): NAGVMQNPRHLVRRRGQEARLRCSPMKGHSHVYWYRQLPEEGLKFMVYLQKENIIDESGMPKERFSAEFPKEGPSILRIQQVVRGDSAAYFCASSLASVSSYNEQFFGPGTRLTVL.

Ten or more counts support this clonotype. The chain has TRBV12-5 and TRBJ2-1; D possibly corresponds to TRBD2 (5 bases). V shed 1 base and J shed 0 bases, with 13 bases lying between them. CDR1 LGHNT and CDR2 FRNRAP come from the germline V gene. The length of the CDR3 is 17 residues. In DNA, the CDR3 is TGTGCTAGTGGTTTGGAGCCACTAGGGAGCTCCTACAATGAGCAGTTCTTC. It specifies CASGLEPLGSSYNEQFF.

This clonotype was observed many times. The chain uses TRBV5-1 and TRBJ2-7; D possibly matches TRBD1 or TRBD2 (6 bases each). V was clipped by 5 bases and J by 4 bases, with 19 bases between them. This CDR3 has 15 residues. From germline, CDR1 is SGHRS and CDR2 YFSETQ. In nucleotides, the CDR3 is TGCGCCAGCAGATTAGATCCGGGGGCGCGGTACGAGCAGTACTTC. Encoded protein: CASRLDPGARYEQYF.

This clonotype appeared a few times. This chain connects TRBV20-1 to TRBJ2-3, with a tentative D call TRBD1 (5 bases). CDR1 and CDR2 from the germline V gene are DFQATT and SNEGSKA (reference sequence). CDR3 size: 14 residues. V gave up 3 bases and J gave up 5 bases, with 15 bases separating them. The CDR3 spells CSASDSRRVDTQYF. DNA of the CDR3: TGCAGTGCTAGCGACAGCCGAAGGGTAGATACGCAGTATTTT.

This clonotype was found many times. This rearrangement joins TRBV7-9 to TRBJ2-5, with 7 bases lining up with TRBD1. CDR1 and CDR2 from the germline V gene are SEHNR and FQNEAQ (reference sequence). The CDR3 loop spans 15 amino acids. Germline trimming cut 4 bases from V and 1 base from J; bases unmatched to any gene: 6. CDR3 sequence reads: CASSSPGTAQETQYF. The CDR3 DNA is TGTGCCAGCAGCTCCCCCGGGACAGCCCAAGAGACCCAGTACTTC.

The table lists this clonotype with many counts. The CDR3 nucleotides read TGTGCCAGCAGCCCCCGGGACCAAGCTGGTTATGAGCAGTTCTTC. Its translation: CASSPRDQAGYEQFF. V usage is TRBV7-9 and J usage is TRBJ2-1; D possibly uses TRBD1 or TRBD2 (5 bases each). CDR3 size: 15 residues. Germline loops: CDR1 SEHNR, CDR2 FQNEAQ (reference sequence). Trimming took off 5 bases at V and 8 bases at J, with 19 bases between the two ends.

The table lists this clonotype with a few counts. V is TRBV15 and J is TRBJ1-2, with D tentatively TRBD1 (5 bases). Trimming removed 1 base at V and 4 bases at J, with 16 bases between. This CDR3 has 16 residues. Germline assignment: CDR1 LNHNV and CDR2 YYDKDF (reference sequence). As DNA, the CDR3 is TGTGCCACCAGCAGAGGTCGGGACTTCGGGAGCTATGGCTACACCTTC. Protein product: CATSRGRDFGSYGYTF.

The rearrangement links TRBV12-3 or TRBV12-4 to TRBJ2-4; no reliable D call. The CDR3 is 15 amino acids. The ends were cut back, 6 bases at V and 8 bases at J, with 20 bases in the middle. The CDR3 reads CASRPGPRLVDIQYF. CDR3 DNA sequence: TGTGCCAGCAGACCCGGGCCAAGGTTGGTGGACATTCAGTACTTC.

This clonotype was seen at least ten times. The chain combines TRBV7-9 with TRBJ2-7; 9 bases align to TRBD1. CDR3 length equals 17 residues. The germline CDR1 and CDR2 sequences are SEHNR and FQNEAQ (reference sequence). Trimming at V came to 5 bases and at J to 4 bases, leaving 15 bases not matched to a gene. The CDR3 nucleotides read TGTGCCAGCAGCCTACAGCCGGGACAGGGTGGAGGATACGAGCAGTACTTC. Translation gives CASSLQPGQGGGYEQYF.

This clonotype was detected only a few times. V gene TRBV24-1 combines with J gene TRBJ2-2, with no clear D. V was pared by 9 bases and J by 3 bases, with 10 bases between. The CDR3 consists of 13 residues. Germline V gene data show CDR1 as KGHDR and CDR2 as SFDVKD. The CDR3 coding sequence is TGTGCCACCGGGTGGACCCACACCGGGGAGCTGTTTTTT. The encoded protein is CATGWTHTGELFF.

This chain joins TRBV2 and TRBJ2-1; no clear D. The germline CDR1 and CDR2 sequences are SNHLY and FYNNEI. This CDR3 has 11 amino acids. The ends were cut back, 4 bases at V and 10 bases at J, with 8 bases in the middle. CDR3 region: CASSGGLEQFF. The CDR3 DNA sequence: TGTGCCAGCAGTGGGGGATTGGAGCAGTTCTTC.

The chain uses TRBV4-2 and TRBJ2-7; TRBD2 agrees at 10 bases. V lost 3 bases and J lost 7; bases outside the gene matches: 12. There are 16 residues in the CDR3. From germline, CDR1 is LGHNA and CDR2 YNFKEQ. The CDR3 DNA reads TGTGCCAGCAGCCAGAACCTAGCGGGAGACTCGGGGGAGCAGTACTTC. It specifies CASSQNLAGDSGEQYF.

This clonotype was seen repeatedly, ten times or more. The chain has TRBV28 and TRBJ2-5; 13 positions agree with TRBD2. Germline V gene data show CDR1 as MDHEN and CDR2 as SYDVKM. The V segment lost 5 bases and the J segment 10 bases; nucleotides outside the gene matches: 13. CDR3 size: 16 residues. The CDR3 spells CASSLNSGLAGVVQYF. The CDR3 DNA reads as TGTGCCAGCAGTCTAAACTCCGGACTAGCGGGAGTAGTCCAGTACTTC.

This clonotype showed up just a few times. The chain's CDR3 is CASSPINPGGSNEQYF. The CDR3 coding sequence is TGTGCCAGCAGTCCAATTAACCCAGGGGGCTCTAACGAGCAGTACTTC. This rearrangement joins TRBV12-3 or TRBV12-4 to TRBJ2-7; 8 bases line up with TRBD1. V dropped 5 bases and J dropped 5; count of bases not matched to a gene: 14. This CDR3 is built from 16 residues.

This clonotype turned up a few times. This chain uses TRBV11-2 with TRBJ1-2; tentatively, D is TRBD1 (5 bases). V was pared by 5 bases and J by 8 bases, with 15 bases between. The germline gives CDR1 SGHAT, CDR2 FQNNGV. This CDR3 comprises 13 residues. The CDR3 DNA reads as TGTGCCAGCAGCCCTGGGGACTATGAGGGCTACACCTTC. Translating it yields CASSPGDYEGYTF. The full variable domain, with the rest looked up from reference TRBV11-2 and TRBJ1-2, is EAGVAQSPRYKIIEKRQSVAFWCNPISGHATLYWYQQILGQGPKLLIQFQNNGVVDDSQLPKDRFSAERLKGVDSTLKIQPAKLEDSAVYLCASSPGDYEGYTFGSGTRLTVV.

The chain couples TRBV9 to TRBJ2-3, with 7 nucleotides matching TRBD2. The junction had 7 bases not matched to a gene; V was cut back by 6 bases and J by 3 bases. The CDR3 runs 14 residues. Per the germline V gene, CDR1 is SGDLS and CDR2 is YYNGEE. CDR3 amino acids: CASTASGGTDTQYF. Here the CDR3 DNA reads TGTGCCAGCACCGCTAGCGGAGGAACAGATACGCAGTATTTT.

This clonotype was seen at least ten times. This chain uses TRBV2 with TRBJ2-3; D is ambiguous. Germline V gene data show CDR1 as SNHLY and CDR2 as FYNNEI. This CDR3 region has 14 residues. CDR3 nucleotide sequence: TGTGTCAACCTCCGGATTTCTAGCACAGATACGCAGTATTTT. It codes for CVNLRISSTDTQYF.

This clonotype has only a few counts. V gene TRBV19 combines with J gene TRBJ1-5, with D hard to call. The CDR3 runs 15 residues. The ends were cut back, 3 bases at V and 7 bases at J, with 16 bases in the middle. In germline, CDR1 is LNHDA, CDR2 SQIVND (reference sequence). This CDR3 is CASSMLVRFDQPQHF. In DNA form, the CDR3 reads TGTGCCAGTAGTATGTTGGTGCGCTTTGACCAGCCCCAGCATTTT.

This clonotype was counted many times. The genes are TRBV6-2 or TRBV6-3 and TRBJ1-5; the D gene is possibly TRBD1 (6 bases). The V gene lost 4 bases and the J gene lost 3 bases, with 31 bases spanning the gap. This CDR3 has 21 amino acids. The V gene's germline CDR1 is MNHEY and CDR2 SVGEGT. The DNA of the CDR3 is TGTGCCAGCAGTTCCGCCTCAGTTCGTCGTTTCACTGGACAGATCAATCAGCCCCAGCATTTT. Amino acid sequence: CASSSASVRRFTGQINQPQHF.

This sequence joins TRBV6-1 and TRBJ2-5; D remains unclear. Germline assignment: CDR1 MNHNS and CDR2 SASEGT. CDR3 size: 14 residues. V was pared by 5 bases and J by 3 bases, with 13 bases between. In nucleotides, the CDR3 is TGTGCCAGCAGTTCCGCCGGACGCAAAGAGACCCAGTACTTC. Its translation: CASSSAGRKETQYF.

The chain recombines TRBV20-1 with TRBJ1-3, with unresolved D. The germline V gene has CDR1 DFQATT and CDR2 SNEGSKA (reference sequence). V lost 2 bases, J lost 0 bases, and 11 bases lay in between. The CDR3 covers 15 residues. The CDR3 here is CSARSGGLSGNTIYF. In DNA, the CDR3 is TGCAGTGCTAGATCCGGCGGGCTCTCTGGAAACACCATATATTTT.

This clonotype was counted ten times or more. J is TRBJ1-5 and V is TRBV10-3, with 10 bases identical to TRBD1. CDR1 and CDR2 (germline): ENHRY, SYGVKD. This CDR3 contains 15 residues. V was clipped by 6 bases and J by 4 bases; unmatched bases: 6. CDR3 nucleotide sequence: TGTGCCATCAGCGCCTCGGGACAGGGGAATCAGCCCCAGCATTTT. Translating it yields CAISASGQGNQPQHF.

This clonotype occurred many times. The chain employs TRBV27 and TRBJ2-7; D tentatively fits TRBD1 or TRBD2 (7 bases each). This CDR3 has 14 amino acids. V was pared by 11 bases and J by 4 bases, with 21 bases between. Germline-derived CDR1 and CDR2 are MNHEY and SMNVEV (reference sequence). CDR3 in amino acids: CAAMGGTEPYEQYF. The CDR3 DNA follows: TGTGCCGCGATGGGGGGGACAGAGCCTTACGAGCAGTACTTC.

This clonotype was recorded a few times. The chain uses TRBV19 and TRBJ2-2; no definite D call. The V and J ends lost 7 bases and 6 bases respectively, with 9 bases between them. The CDR3 is made up of 12 amino acids. The germline gives CDR1 LNHDA, CDR2 SQIVND (reference sequence). For the CDR3, the DNA is TGTGCCAGTAACCAGCGTTCCGGGGAGCTGTTTTTT. Protein: CASNQRSGELFF.

This rearrangement joins TRBV5-4 to TRBJ2-7; D call uncertain. The J call may be incorrect, as the DNA end agrees better with TRBJ2-1. The CDR3 runs 12 residues. CDR1 is SGHNT and CDR2 is YYREEE in the germline V gene (reference sequence). The CDR3 loop is CASSVQADEQFF. The CDR3 bases are TGTGCCAGCAGCGTTCAGGCGGACGAGCAGTTCTTC.

This clonotype occurred many times. J is TRBJ2-1 and V is TRBV29-1; unclear D gene. The CDR3 runs to 14 residues. CDR1 is SQVTM and CDR2 is ANQGSEA in the germline V gene. V was shortened by 7 bases and J by 6 bases, with 19 bases between the two germline ends. The chain's CDR3 is CSATDRVMGNEQFF. The CDR3 nucleotides read TGCAGCGCCACCGACCGGGTTATGGGCAATGAGCAGTTCTTC.

This clonotype has just a few counts. The V and J genes are TRBV25-1 and TRBJ2-3; 13 bases map to TRBD2. The J segment lost 3 bases and the V segment lost 6 bases, leaving 12 bases of the junction unmatched. This CDR3 comprises 18 residues. The germline gives CDR1 MGHDK, CDR2 SYGVNS. CDR3 sequence reads: CASSGLAGVRFGTDTQYF. CDR3 bases: TGTGCCAGCAGCGGACTAGCGGGAGTGAGGTTTGGTACAGATACGCAGTATTTT.

The genes are TRBV9 and TRBJ1-1, with TRBD1 as a possible D gene (6 bases). This CDR3 has 14 amino acids. The germline gives CDR1 SGDLS, CDR2 YYNGEE. V lost 0 bases to trimming and J lost 6 bases, with 12 bases between them. The CDR3 sequence is CASSVGGQGPEAFF. For the CDR3, the DNA is TGTGCCAGCAGCGTAGGGGGGCAGGGCCCTGAAGCTTTCTTT.

This clonotype has ten or more counts. This chain joins TRBV3-1 and TRBJ2-3; D gene unclear. The CDR3 length is 16 residues. V lost 3 bases and J 0 bases, leaving 13 bases between the germline ends. Germline V gene sequence: CDR1 LGHDT, CDR2 YNNKEL (reference sequence). The CDR3 loop reads CASSHRIRSSTDTQYF. CDR3 coding DNA: TGTGCCAGCAGCCACCGAATCAGGTCAAGCACAGATACGCAGTATTTT.

In its sample, this clonotype was seen a few times. This chain joins TRBV15 and TRBJ2-3, with unresolved D. V gave up 0 bases and J gave up 0 bases, with 13 bases separating them. Germline V CDR1 and CDR2: LNHNV, YYDKDF (reference sequence). CDR3 size: 17 residues. The CDR3 DNA sequence: TGTGCCACCAGCAGAGATAGAAGCCTCGCTAGCACAGATACGCAGTATTTT. Encoded protein: CATSRDRSLASTDTQYF.

The chain joins TRBV10-3 to TRBJ2-7, with TRBD1 matching 7 bases. Unmatched junction bases numbered 5, after V lost 9 bases and J lost 6 bases. CDR3 length equals 11 residues. Per germline, CDR1 ENHRY and CDR2 SYGVKD. CDR3 loop: CAIGPGGEQYF. The DNA of the CDR3 is TGTGCCATTGGACCAGGGGGCGAGCAGTACTTC.

This clonotype has more than one count but fewer than ten. The chain combines TRBV4-3 with TRBJ2-3; a weak D match, TRBD1 (6 bases). V was clipped by 5 bases and J by 2 bases, with 14 bases between them. Germline CDR1 LGHNA, CDR2 YSLEER. The length of the CDR3 is 15 residues. As DNA, the CDR3 is TGCGCCAGCAGCTCACAGACAGGTCACACAGATACGCAGTATTTT. Protein: CASSSQTGHTDTQYF.